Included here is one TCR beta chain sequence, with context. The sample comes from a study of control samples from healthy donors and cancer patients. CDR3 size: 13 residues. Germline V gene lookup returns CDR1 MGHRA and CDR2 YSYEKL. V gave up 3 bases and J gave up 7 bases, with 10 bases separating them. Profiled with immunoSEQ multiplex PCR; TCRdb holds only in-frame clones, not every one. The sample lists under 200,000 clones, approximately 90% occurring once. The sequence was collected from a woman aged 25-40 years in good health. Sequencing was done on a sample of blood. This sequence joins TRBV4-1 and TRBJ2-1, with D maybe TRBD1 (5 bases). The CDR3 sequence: CASSQPSGNEQFF. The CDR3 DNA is TGCGCCAGCAGCCAGCCCTCAGGGAATGAGCAGTTCTTC.